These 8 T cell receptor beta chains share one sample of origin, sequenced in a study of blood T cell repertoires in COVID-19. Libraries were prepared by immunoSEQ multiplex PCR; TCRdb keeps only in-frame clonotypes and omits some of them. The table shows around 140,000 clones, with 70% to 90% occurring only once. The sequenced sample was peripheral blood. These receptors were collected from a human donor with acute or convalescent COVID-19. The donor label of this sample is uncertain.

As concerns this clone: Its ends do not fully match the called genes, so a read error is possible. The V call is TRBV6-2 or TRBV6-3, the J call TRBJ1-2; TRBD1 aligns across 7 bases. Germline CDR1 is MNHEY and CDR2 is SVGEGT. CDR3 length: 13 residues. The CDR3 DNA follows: TGTGCCAGCAGTTACTCCGGGACAGCATCAGCACCCTTC. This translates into CASSYSGTASAPF.

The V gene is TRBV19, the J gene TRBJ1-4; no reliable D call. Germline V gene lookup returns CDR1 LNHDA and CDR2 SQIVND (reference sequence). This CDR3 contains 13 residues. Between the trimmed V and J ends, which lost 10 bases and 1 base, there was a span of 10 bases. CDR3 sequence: CATEGETNEKLFF. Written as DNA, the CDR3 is TGTGCCACAGAGGGTGAAACTAATGAAAAACTGTTTTTT.

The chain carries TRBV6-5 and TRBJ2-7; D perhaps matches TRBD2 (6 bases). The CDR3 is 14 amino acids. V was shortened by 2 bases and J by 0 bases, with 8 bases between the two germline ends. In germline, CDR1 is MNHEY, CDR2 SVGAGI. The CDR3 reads CASSYRGSSYEQYF. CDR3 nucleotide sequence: TGTGCCAGCAGTTACCGGGGGAGCTCCTACGAGCAGTACTTC.

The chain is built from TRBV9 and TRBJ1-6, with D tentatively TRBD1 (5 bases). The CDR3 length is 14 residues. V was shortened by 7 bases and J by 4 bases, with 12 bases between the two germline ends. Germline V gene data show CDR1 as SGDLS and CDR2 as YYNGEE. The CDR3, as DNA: TGTGCCAGCGGGGGGGGAGAATATAATTCACCCCTCCACTTT. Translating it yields CASGGGEYNSPLHF. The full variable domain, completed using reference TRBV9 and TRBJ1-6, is DSGVTQTPKHLITATGQRVTLRCSPRSGDLSVYWYQQSLDQGLQFLIQYYNGEERAKGNILERFSAQQFPDLHSELNLSSLELGDSALYFCASGGGEYNSPLHFGNGTRLTVT.

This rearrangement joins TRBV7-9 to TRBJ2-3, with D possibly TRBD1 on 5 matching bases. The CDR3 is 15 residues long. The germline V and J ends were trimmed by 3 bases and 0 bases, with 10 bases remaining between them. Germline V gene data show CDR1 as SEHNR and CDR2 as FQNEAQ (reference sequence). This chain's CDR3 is CASSLSQGSTDTQYF. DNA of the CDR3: TGTGCCAGCAGCTTGAGCCAGGGAAGCACAGATACGCAGTATTTT. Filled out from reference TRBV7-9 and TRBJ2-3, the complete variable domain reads DTGVSQNPRHKITKRGQNVTFRCDPISEHNRLYWYRQTLGQGPEFLTYFQNEAQLEKSRLLSDRFSAERPKGSFSTLEIQRTEQGDSAMYLCASSLSQGSTDTQYFGPGTRLTVL.

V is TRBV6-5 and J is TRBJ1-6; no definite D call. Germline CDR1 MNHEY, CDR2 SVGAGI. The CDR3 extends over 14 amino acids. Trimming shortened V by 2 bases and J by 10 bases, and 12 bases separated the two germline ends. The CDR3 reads CASSYTGFSSPLHF. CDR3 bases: TGTGCCAGCAGTTACACGGGGTTTAGCTCACCCCTCCACTTT.

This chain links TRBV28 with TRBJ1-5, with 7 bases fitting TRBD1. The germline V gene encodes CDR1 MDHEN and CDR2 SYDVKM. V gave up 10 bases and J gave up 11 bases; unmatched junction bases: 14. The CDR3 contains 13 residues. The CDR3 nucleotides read TGTGCCACCGAGAGGGGGCATCAATCAGCCCAGCATTTT. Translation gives CATERGHQSAQHF.

The CDR3 nucleotides read TGTGCCAGCACCGCTAGCGGATACAATGAGCAGTTCTTC. It encodes CASTASGYNEQFF. V is TRBV27 and J is TRBJ2-1, with 7 bases identical to TRBD2. Losses at the gene ends were 7 bases for V and 4 bases for J; bases not matched to a gene: 4. The CDR3 runs 13 residues. Germline-derived CDR1 and CDR2 are MNHEY and SMNVEV (reference sequence).